The entry that follows covers one T cell receptor beta chain sequence. The antigen is not known. This CDR3 has 14 residues. The ends lost 1 base at V and 1 base at J; junction bases unmatched: 0. Germline V gene lookup returns CDR1 MNHNY and CDR2 SVGAGI (reference sequence). RNA transcripts were the template for amplifying TCR beta CDR3 regions. With the HTBI primer set, the TCR CDR3 went through a first round of RT-PCR. TCRdb called the multiplex PCR reads again in MiXCR, with one record for every CDR3 protein. The table includes around 600,000 distinct CDR3 sequences, just under 45% detected once. The sample is drawn from a study of T cells in Graves' hyperthyroidism and ophthalmopathy. General observations from the study: Expanded thyroid clonotypes (above 0.001) were mostly also found in blood.

The sequencing sample was made of peripheral blood or thyroid tissue (not recorded which). This TCR was sampled from an adult man with Graves' disease, either hyperthyroidism or ophthalmopathy (not recorded which). The J gene is TRBJ2-7, the V gene TRBV6-6, with 8 bases lining up with TRBD1. CDR3 DNA: TGTGCCAGCAGTTACTACAGGGGGTCCTACGAGCAGTACTTC. The encoded protein is CASSYYRGSYEQYF.